This record concerns one T cell receptor (beta chain) sequence. The antigen is not known. Clones were sequenced by immunoSEQ multiplex PCR, and TCRdb holds only the in-frame ones, with some missing. The sample shows 17,000 or so clones, almost 95% of them seen only once. Germline V gives CDR1 SQVTM, CDR2 ANQGSEA. CDR3 length: 13 amino acids. V was clipped by 8 bases and J by 3 bases; unmatched bases: 6. A marrow graft followed busulfan-fludarabine conditioning, with cyclophosphamide on days +3 and +4. The sample originates from a study of T cells after posttransplantation cyclophosphamide. Points from the study as a whole: Donor CD8+ memory clones often dominated recipient blood repertoires at later times. Recipient CMV seropositivity and CMV reactivation strongly tracked TRB clonality. TRB overlap between skin or GI tissue T cells and blood was limited.

The origin of this receptor is a male patient over 55 who received an allogeneic stem cell transplant from a related donor and was CMV-positive. Some T cells may be supplied by the graft donor. The sequences come from CD4+ T cells sorted from blood, collected after allogeneic stem cell transplant with posttransplant cyclophosphamide. V gene TRBV29-1 combines with J gene TRBJ2-5; 10 bases line up with TRBD2. In DNA, the CDR3 is TGCAGCAATAGCGGACTAGCGGAAGAGACCCAGTACTTC. Translated: CSNSGLAEETQYF.